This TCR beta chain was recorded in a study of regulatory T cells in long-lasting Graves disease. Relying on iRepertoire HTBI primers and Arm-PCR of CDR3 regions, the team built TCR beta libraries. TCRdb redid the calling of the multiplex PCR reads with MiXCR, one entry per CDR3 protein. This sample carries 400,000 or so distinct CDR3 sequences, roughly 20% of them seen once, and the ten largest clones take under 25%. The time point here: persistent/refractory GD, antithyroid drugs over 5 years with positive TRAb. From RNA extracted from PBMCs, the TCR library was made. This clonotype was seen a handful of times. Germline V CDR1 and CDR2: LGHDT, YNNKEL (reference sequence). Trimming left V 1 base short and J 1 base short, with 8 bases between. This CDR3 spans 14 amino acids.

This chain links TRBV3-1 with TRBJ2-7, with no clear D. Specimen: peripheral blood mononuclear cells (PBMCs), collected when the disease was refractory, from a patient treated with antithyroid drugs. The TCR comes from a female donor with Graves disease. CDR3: CASSQVAQSYEQYF. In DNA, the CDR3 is TGTGCCAGCAGCCAAGTTGCACAGTCCTACGAGCAGTACTTC.